Sequencing of this T cell receptor beta chain was carried out in a study of vaccination and CD4 T cells after COVID-19. Turning to the study itself: Controls had a CEFX pool, an HIV-1 Nef pool, or no peptide added.

Germline V gene lookup returns CDR1 MNHNS and CDR2 SASEGT. This CDR3 has 14 residues. V lost 10 bases, J lost 2 bases, and 14 bases lay in between. The Oncomine TCR Beta short-read assay sequenced DNA from cultured CD4+ T cells. TCRdb reanalysed the PCR reads using MiXCR and keeps one entry per CDR3 protein. In the table there are 10,000 or so distinct CDR3 sequences, roughly 67% of which are singletons. Overall study results and limits: Convalescent patient numbers were relatively low, with no early post-infection timepoints.

A remark on this clonotype: What it binds is not known.

Noted treatment: roughly 11-day PBMC culture with coronavirus spike peptide pools or control peptides (ViraFEST assay). The sequenced sample was CD4+ T cells from blood, cultured in vitro. J is TRBJ1-4 and V is TRBV6-1, with D hard to call. The clonotype comes from a human donor who had recovered from COVID-19. DNA for the CDR3: TGTGCCACCAAGAGCCCGGGGACTAATGAAAAACTGTTTTTT. This sequence encodes CATKSPGTNEKLFF.